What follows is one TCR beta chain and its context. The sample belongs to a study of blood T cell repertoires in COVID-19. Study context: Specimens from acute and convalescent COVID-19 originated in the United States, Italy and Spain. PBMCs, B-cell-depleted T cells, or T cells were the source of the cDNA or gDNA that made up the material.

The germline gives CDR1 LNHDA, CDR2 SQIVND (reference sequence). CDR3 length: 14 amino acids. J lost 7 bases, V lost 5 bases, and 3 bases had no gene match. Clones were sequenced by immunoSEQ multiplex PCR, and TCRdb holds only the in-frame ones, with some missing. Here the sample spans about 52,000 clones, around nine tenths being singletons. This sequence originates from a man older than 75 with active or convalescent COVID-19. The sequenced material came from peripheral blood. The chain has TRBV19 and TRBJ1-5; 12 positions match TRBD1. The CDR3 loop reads CASSGTGGRQPQHF. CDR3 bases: TGTGCCAGTAGTGGGACAGGGGGCCGGCAGCCCCAGCATTTT.